The 10 T cell receptor beta chains in this list originate from one sample, sequenced in a study of CD4 and CD8 cells across lung adenocarcinoma regions. Each CDR3 protein is one row after TCRdb ran MiXCR on the PCR reads. The sample consists of around 19,000 distinct CDR3 sequences, around 50% of them appearing once. Sequencing was done on a sample of CD8+ T cells from the center of a lung tumor. Every receptor here comes from a female donor with lung adenocarcinoma. The CD4 and CD8 labels of this study may be unreliable.

Notes on this clonotype: An end of the junction differs from the germline gene, which may be a read error. The chain uses TRBV6-1 and TRBJ2-3, with 8 nucleotides matching TRBD2. The CDR3 loop spans 14 amino acids. Germline V gives CDR1 MNHNS, CDR2 SASEGT. The DNA of the CDR3 is TGTGCCAGCAGTGGTAGCGGGATAACAGATACGCAGTATTTC. The encoded protein is CASSGSGITDTQYF.

The chain employs TRBV5-1 and TRBJ2-2; 7 nucleotides align to TRBD1. The CDR3 loop spans 16 amino acids. V was clipped by 4 bases and J by 8 bases; unmatched bases: 14. CDR1 SGHRS and CDR2 YFSETQ come from the germline V gene. In nucleotides, the CDR3 is TGCGCCAGCAGCCCATCCGGGACAGCGGTCCAGGGGGAGCTGTTTTTT. Its protein product is CASSPSGTAVQGELFF.

This chain connects TRBV6-1 to TRBJ2-4; D might be TRBD2 (7 bases). The germline V gene encodes CDR1 MNHNS and CDR2 SASEGT. CDR3 length: 14 amino acids. The CDR3 DNA reads as TGTGGCGGCACGGGGAGGGGGGCCAAAAATACTCAGTACTTC. This encodes CGGTGRGAKNTQYF.

This clonotype was detected only a few times. The chain is built from TRBV12-3 or TRBV12-4 and TRBJ2-7; TRBD1 might be the D (5 bases). V gave up 4 bases and J gave up 3 bases, with 10 bases separating them. The CDR3 consists of 13 residues. The CDR3, as DNA: TGTGCCAGCAGTTCAGGGATTGACTACGAGCAGTACGTC. Its translation is CASSSGIDYEQYV.

This clonotype was detected ten times or more. The gene calls are TRBV7-7 and TRBJ2-1, with a tentative D call TRBD2 (5 bases). The germline V gene encodes CDR1 SSHAT and CDR2 FNYEAQ (reference sequence). V lost 1 base and J lost 10, with 11 bases in between. This CDR3 contains 13 residues. CDR3: CASSLVRSGEQFF. DNA for the CDR3: TGTGCCAGCAGCTTAGTACGGTCGGGAGAGCAGTTCTTC.

By share, this clonotype counts as medium-sized. The rearrangement joins TRBV25-1 to TRBJ2-1; possibly TRBD2 for D (6 bases). V was clipped by 0 bases and J by 6 bases, with 12 bases between them. The CDR3 contains 15 residues. Germline V gene lookup returns CDR1 MGHDK and CDR2 SYGVNS. CDR3 DNA: TGTGCCAGCAGTGAATATAATGCGCGGGGCAATGAGCAGTTCTTC. Amino acid sequence: CASSEYNARGNEQFF.

This clonotype turned up a few times. The rearrangement uses TRBV5-1 and TRBJ2-5; 11 nucleotides agree with TRBD1. The V and J ends lost 5 bases and 4 bases, in that order; junction bases with no gene match: 13. The CDR3 length is 17 residues. CDR1 SGHRS and CDR2 YFSETQ come from the germline V gene. The CDR3 loop is CASSPGTGGVRSETQYF. CDR3 DNA: TGCGCCAGCAGTCCCGGGACAGGGGGGGTACGATCAGAGACCCAGTACTTC.

This clonotype was seen a few times. V usage is TRBV9 and J usage is TRBJ1-1, with 7 bases lining up with TRBD1. The length of the CDR3 is 13 residues. V shed 0 bases, J shed 11 bases, and the junction held 7 bases outside the gene matches. Germline V lookup: CDR1 SGDLS, CDR2 YYNGEE. CDR3 residues: CASSVDYGTAAFF. The CDR3 DNA is TGTGCCAGCAGCGTAGACTACGGGACAGCCGCTTTCTTT.

The chain employs TRBV27 and TRBJ2-1; D remains ambiguous. The CDR3 has 13 amino acids. In germline, CDR1 is MNHEY, CDR2 SMNVEV (reference sequence). V shed 5 bases and J shed 5 bases, with 10 bases lying between them. CDR3 DNA sequence: TGTGCCAGCAGTGGAGACATACACAATGAGCAGTTCTTC. Residues: CASSGDIHNEQFF.

On this clonotype: This clone may be a read error of a much larger clone one base away. The chain couples TRBV10-3 to TRBJ1-1; D gene ambiguous. Germline V gene data show CDR1 as ENHRY and CDR2 as SYGVKD. The CDR3 has 13 residues. CDR3 nucleotides: TGTGCCAACAGTAGGAGTCTGAACACTGAAGCTTTCTTT. Translating it yields CANSRSLNTEAFF.